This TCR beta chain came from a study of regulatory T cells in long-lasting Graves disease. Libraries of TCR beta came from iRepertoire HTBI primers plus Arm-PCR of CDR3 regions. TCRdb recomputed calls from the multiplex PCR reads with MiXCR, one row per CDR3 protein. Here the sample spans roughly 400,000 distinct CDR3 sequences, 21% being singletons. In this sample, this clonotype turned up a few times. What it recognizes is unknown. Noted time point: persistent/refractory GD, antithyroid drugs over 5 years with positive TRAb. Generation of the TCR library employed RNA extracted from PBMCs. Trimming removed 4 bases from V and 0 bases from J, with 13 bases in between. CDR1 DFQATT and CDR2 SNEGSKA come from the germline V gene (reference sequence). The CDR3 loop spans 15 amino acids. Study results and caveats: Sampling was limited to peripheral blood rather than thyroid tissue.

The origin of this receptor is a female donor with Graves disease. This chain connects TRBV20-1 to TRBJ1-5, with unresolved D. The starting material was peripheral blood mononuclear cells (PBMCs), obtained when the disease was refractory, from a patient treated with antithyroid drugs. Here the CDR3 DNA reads TGCAGTGCTAAGTATAAGAGATATAGCAATCAGCCCCAGCATTTT. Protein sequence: CSAKYKRYSNQPQHF.